These 2 T cell receptor beta chains share one sample of origin, sequenced in a study of T cell changes during pregnancy in multiple sclerosis. Produced via immunoSEQ multiplex PCR; TCRdb's table is partial and in-frame only. Of just under 20,000 clones listed, nearly 90% are singletons. The sequencing here drew on CD8+ T cells from peripheral blood mononuclear cells, taken in the second trimester of pregnancy. These receptors were obtained from a female donor in good health, enrolled as a control in a pregnancy study.

This chain links TRBV5-4 with TRBJ1-6, with TRBD1 matching 8 bases. The CDR3 consists of 16 residues. The V and J ends lost 2 bases and 7 bases, in that order; junction bases with no gene match: 8. Germline CDR1 and CDR2: SGHNT and YYREEE (reference sequence). The CDR3 loop reads CASSLAGTGENSPLHF. CDR3 nucleotide sequence: TGTGCCAGCAGCTTAGCGGGGACAGGCGAGAATTCACCCCTCCACTTT.

CDR3 in DNA: TGTGCCAGCAGCCAGCCACCGGGACATTGGAACACTGAAGCTTTCTTT. As protein: CASSQPPGHWNTEAFF. The chain combines TRBV16 with TRBJ1-1, with D possibly matching TRBD1 (6 bases). The germline V gene encodes CDR1 KGHSY and CDR2 FQNENV. Deletions cut 3 bases from V and 1 base from J, with 15 bases between. The CDR3 is made up of 16 amino acids.